These 5 T cell receptor beta chains were all obtained from the same sample, sequenced in a study of sequential checkpoint blockade in melanoma. Noted treatment: randomized to nivolumab then ipilimumab (arm A) or the reverse (arm B). Profiling relied on immunoSEQ multiplex PCR, and the TCRdb table lists in-frame clones only, not all of them. The sample records approximately 8,400 clones, around 64% being singletons. The sequenced sample was CD8+ T cells sorted from blood (inferred from file names), obtained from a patient given nivolumab and ipilimumab in sequence. The receptors derive from a human patient with melanoma. Some clones in this sample may be carry-over from other donors' samples.

This clone has only a few counts. This sequence joins TRBV18 and TRBJ1-2; D gene ambiguous. Germline CDR1 reads KGHSH; CDR2 reads LQKENI. This CDR3 has 14 residues. Trimming stripped 0 bases from V and 5 bases from J, with 10 bases between. The CDR3 DNA sequence: TGTGCCAGCTCACCACCCACAGAATCATATGGCTACACCTTC. Protein sequence: CASSPPTESYGYTF.

The chain's CDR3 is CASSGTGSGNTIYF. DNA of the CDR3: TGTGCCAGCAGCGGGACAGGTTCTGGAAACACCATATATTTT. V gene TRBV7-9 combines with J gene TRBJ1-3, with 8 bases that match TRBD1. The V and J ends lost 5 bases and 1 base, in that order; junction bases with no gene match: 1. Germline-derived CDR1 and CDR2 are SEHNR and FQNEAQ (reference sequence). The CDR3 runs 14 residues.

This clone was recorded a few times. This rearrangement joins TRBV20-1 to TRBJ1-2, with D possibly TRBD1 on 6 matching bases. There are 11 residues in the CDR3. The V and J ends lost 6 bases and 8 bases respectively, with 13 bases between them. Per germline, CDR1 DFQATT and CDR2 SNEGSKA (reference sequence). This CDR3 is CSAARTDGYTF. In DNA form, the CDR3 reads TGCAGTGCCGCTAGGACAGACGGCTACACCTTC.

The rearrangement joins TRBV2 to TRBJ1-6, with TRBD1 as a possible D gene (5 bases). Germline CDR1 and CDR2: SNHLY and FYNNEI. Between the trimmed V and J ends, which lost 3 bases and 7 bases, there was a span of 16 bases. The CDR3 runs to 16 residues. CDR3 in DNA: TGTGCCAGCAGTGATGGTGGGGGGGAGAGAAATTCACCCCTCCACTTT. Translation gives CASSDGGGERNSPLHF. Full variable domain (rest looked up from reference TRBV2 and TRBJ1-6): EPEVTQTPSHQVTQMGQEVILRCVPISNHLYFYWYRQILGQKVEFLVSFYNNEISEKSEIFDDQFSVERPDGSNFTLKIRSTKLEDSAMYFCASSDGGGERNSPLHFGNGTRLTVT.

The chain couples TRBV5-1 to TRBJ1-2; 9 bases match TRBD1. CDR1 is SGHRS, CDR2 YFSETQ, per germline. V trimming: 4 bases; J trimming: 2 bases; junction bases outside the gene matches: 6. CDR3 length equals 15 residues. CDR3 sequence: CASSPTGGPNYGYTF. In nucleotides, the CDR3 is TGCGCCAGCAGCCCAACAGGGGGCCCGAACTATGGCTACACCTTC.